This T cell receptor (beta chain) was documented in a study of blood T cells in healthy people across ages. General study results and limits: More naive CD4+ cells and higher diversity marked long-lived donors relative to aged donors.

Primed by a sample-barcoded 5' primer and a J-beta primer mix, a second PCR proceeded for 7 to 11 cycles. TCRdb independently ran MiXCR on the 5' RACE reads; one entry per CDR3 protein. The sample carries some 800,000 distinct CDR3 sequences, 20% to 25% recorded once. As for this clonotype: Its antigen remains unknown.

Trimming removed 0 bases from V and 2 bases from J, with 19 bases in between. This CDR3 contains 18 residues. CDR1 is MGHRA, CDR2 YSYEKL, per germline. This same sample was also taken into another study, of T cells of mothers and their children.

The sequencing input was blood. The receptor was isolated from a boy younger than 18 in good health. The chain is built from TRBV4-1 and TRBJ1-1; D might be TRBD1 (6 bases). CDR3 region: CASSQDRGQSLYNTEAFF. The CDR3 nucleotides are TGCGCCAGCAGCCAAGATCGGGGGCAGTCGTTATATAACACTGAAGCTTTCTTT.